These 13 T cell receptor beta chains share one sample of origin, sequenced in a study of cytomegalovirus exposure and HLA in healthy donors. The PCR ran on 60 Vbeta and 13 Jbeta primers. Sequenced by immunoSEQ multiplex PCR; TCRdb stores in-frame clones only, minus some. The table shows approximately 240,000 clones, with about 80% occurring only once. The material sequenced was PBMCs. The source of these receptors is a woman in her 40s in good health and CMV-seronegative.

The chain links TRBV5-4 to TRBJ1-6; possibly TRBD1 for D (6 bases). CDR1 is SGHNT, CDR2 YYREEE, per germline (reference sequence). The CDR3 totals 16 residues. Trimming took 2 bases from V and 2 from J, leaving 11 bases between them. This CDR3 reads CASSFDRSTYNSPLHF. CDR3 in DNA: TGTGCCAGCAGCTTTGACAGGAGCACCTATAATTCACCCCTCCACTTT.

The chain links TRBV18 to TRBJ2-7; 9 nucleotides line up with TRBD1. The CDR3 has 16 residues. Germline CDR1 is KGHSH and CDR2 is LQKENI. Germline trimming cut 4 bases from V and 2 bases from J; bases unmatched to any gene: 9. CDR3 residues: CASSLDGTGNAYEQYF. The CDR3 nucleotides read TGTGCCAGCTCACTCGACGGGACAGGGAATGCCTACGAGCAGTACTTC.

J is TRBJ1-4 and V is TRBV25-1, with D tentatively TRBD1 (6 bases). This CDR3 region has 16 residues. Trimming cost V 7 bases and J 8 bases, with 23 bases left between them. Germline values: CDR1 MGHDK, CDR2 SYGVNS. The DNA for the CDR3 is TGTGCCAGCATCGGCCCCCGCGGGGGGCTGGGAGAAAAACTGTTTTTT. This gives the protein CASIGPRGGLGEKLFF.

The chain employs TRBV2 and TRBJ1-6, with D possibly being TRBD1 (5 bases). This CDR3 region has 15 residues. The germline CDR1 and CDR2 sequences are SNHLY and FYNNEI. V lost 7 bases, J lost 3 bases, and 13 bases lay in between. Here the CDR3 DNA reads TGTGCCAGCAAAATGGAGGGGAACTATAATTCACCCCTCCACTTT. Translation gives CASKMEGNYNSPLHF.

This chain uses TRBV14 with TRBJ2-7, with D hard to call. The V gene lost 0 bases and the J gene lost 4 bases, with 4 bases spanning the gap. Germline loops: CDR1 SGHDN, CDR2 FVKESK. The CDR3 consists of 12 residues. The DNA of the CDR3 is TGTGCCAGCAGCCAAGAATCTTACGAGCAGTACTTC. Translation: CASSQESYEQYF.

This chain joins TRBV7-2 and TRBJ2-3; 11 bases are shared with TRBD1. The germline CDR1 and CDR2 sequences are SGHTA and FQGNSA. The CDR3 loop spans 15 amino acids. V lost 6 bases to trimming and J lost 4 bases; unmatched junction nucleotides: 6. CDR3 sequence: CASRPDRGQSDTQYF. The DNA for the CDR3 is TGTGCCAGCAGACCGGACAGGGGGCAATCAGATACGCAGTATTTT.

This chain joins TRBV30 and TRBJ2-2; 9 nucleotides line up with TRBD2. This CDR3 is 14 amino acids long. J gave up 6 bases and V 1 base, and 3 bases lay outside the gene matches. The V gene's germline CDR1 is GTSNPN and CDR2 SVGIG (reference sequence). The CDR3 sequence: CAWSGIAGAGELFF. CDR3 in DNA: TGTGCCTGGAGTGGAATAGCGGGGGCCGGGGAGCTGTTTTTT.

This clone has a handful of counts. The chain has TRBV5-1 and TRBJ2-7; TRBD1 aligns across 9 bases. The CDR3 runs to 15 residues. CDR1 is SGHRS, CDR2 YFSETQ, per germline. After removal of 2 bases from V and 7 bases from J, the junction contained 10 bases not matched to a gene. The CDR3 here is CASSLELGTGKEQYF. DNA of the CDR3: TGCGCCAGCAGCTTAGAACTCGGGACAGGGAAGGAGCAGTACTTC.

The rearrangement uses TRBV25-1 and TRBJ1-4, with D perhaps TRBD1 (5 bases). Trimming pared 6 bases from V and 7 bases from J, leaving 15 bases between. Germline V lookup: CDR1 MGHDK, CDR2 SYGVNS. The CDR3 sequence is 14 residues long. The CDR3 is CASSHGGRGEKLFF. The CDR3 DNA is TGTGCCAGCAGCCATGGGGGGAGAGGTGAAAAACTGTTTTTT.

This clone was seen only a few times. The chain recombines TRBV6-5 with TRBJ1-1, with D tentatively TRBD1 (5 bases). V was cut by 6 bases and J by 0 bases, with 14 bases left in between. This CDR3 is built from 15 residues. Per germline, CDR1 MNHEY and CDR2 SVGAGI. In nucleotides, the CDR3 is TGTGCCAGCAGGGGTAGACAGAGCTTGAACACTGAAGCTTTCTTT. Protein product: CASRGRQSLNTEAFF.

V gene TRBV5-6 combines with J gene TRBJ2-7, with TRBD1 identical over 8 bases. V gave up 0 bases and J gave up 0 bases; unmatched junction bases: 5. The germline CDR1 and CDR2 sequences are SGHDT and YYEEEE. There are 16 residues in the CDR3. The CDR3 loop is CASSLGTGPHSYEQYF. CDR3 nucleotide sequence: TGTGCCAGCAGCTTGGGGACAGGGCCACACTCCTACGAGCAGTACTTC.

This clone showed up just once. The rearrangement uses TRBV28 and TRBJ1-6; a weak D match, TRBD1 (6 bases). The CDR3 has 17 amino acids. The V and J ends lost 2 bases and 7 bases respectively, with 18 bases between them. Germline assignment: CDR1 MDHEN and CDR2 SYDVKM. CDR3 coding DNA: TGTGCCAGCAGTTTAGCTCGGACAGCACCCGTAAATTCACCCCTCCACTTT. Translated: CASSLARTAPVNSPLHF.

The chain couples TRBV19 to TRBJ2-2, with TRBD1 matching over 7 bases. This CDR3 has 15 residues. Germline V gene data show CDR1 as LNHDA and CDR2 as SQIVND (reference sequence). The V gene end was trimmed by 5 bases and the J gene end by 3 bases; junction bases not matched to a gene: 6. CDR3 residues: CASSLRDSHTGELFF. The CDR3 DNA reads as TGTGCCAGTAGTCTTAGGGACAGTCACACCGGGGAGCTGTTTTTT.